Below, 10 T cell receptor beta chains from the same sample are listed, as sequenced in a study of a mutant IDH1 vaccine in newly diagnosed glioma. TCRdb keeps only in-frame clones here, not all; method: immunoSEQ multiplex PCR. This table has approximately 82,000 clones, 85% appearing once. These receptors' antigens are unknown. This sample's time point: week 23, last vaccination. Alongside topical imiquimod, each dose of vaccine comprised 300 ug of mutant IDH1 20-mer peptide. Sample: PBMCs, taken from a glioma patient whose treatment included an IDH1 peptide vaccine. These receptor sequences come from a man younger than 40 with glioma. Some clones in this sample may be carry-over from other donors' samples.

The rearrangement links TRBV13 to TRBJ1-2; D gene uncertain. CDR1 and CDR2 (germline): PRHDT, FYEKMQ (reference sequence). This CDR3 region has 15 residues. The V and J ends lost 0 bases and 5 bases respectively, with 13 bases between them. DNA of the CDR3: TGTGCCAGCAGCTTAGGCTCAGGATACGGGTATGGCTACACCTTC. Amino acids: CASSLGSGYGYGYTF.

This clone was seen only a few times. The chain is built from TRBV4-1 and TRBJ1-2, with 10 bases lining up with TRBD1. The V segment lost 1 base and the J segment 4 bases; nucleotides outside the gene matches: 6. CDR1 and CDR2 (germline): MGHRA, YSYEKL. This CDR3 region has 16 residues. CDR3 DNA sequence: TGCGCCAGCAGCCAAGTGAGACAGGGGGCCGTCTATGGCTACACCTTC. Translated, it gives CASSQVRQGAVYGYTF.

The rearrangement joins TRBV2 to TRBJ2-2; TRBD1 aligns across 9 bases. Germline trimming cut 6 bases from V and 2 bases from J; bases unmatched to any gene: 1. The germline CDR1 and CDR2 sequences are SNHLY and FYNNEI. The CDR3 contains 14 residues. CDR3 region: CASRDRGNTGELFF. In DNA, the CDR3 is TGTGCCAGCAGGGACAGGGGTAACACCGGGGAGCTGTTTTTT.

The rearrangement uses TRBV2 and TRBJ2-7, with 8 bases identical to TRBD1. With V trimmed by 8 bases and J by 1 base, 4 bases remained unmatched. Germline CDR1 and CDR2: SNHLY and FYNNEI. The CDR3 runs to 13 residues. The CDR3 nucleotides are TGTGCCAGCTCTGACAGGGGTTCCTACGAGCAGTACTTC. This sequence encodes CASSDRGSYEQYF. Variable domain in full (rest from reference TRBV2 and TRBJ2-7): EPEVTQTPSHQVTQMGQEVILRCVPISNHLYFYWYRQILGQKVEFLVSFYNNEISEKSEIFDDQFSVERPDGSNFTLKIRSTKLEDSAMYFCASSDRGSYEQYFGPGTRLTVT.

The V gene is TRBV5-1, the J gene TRBJ2-5, with D perhaps TRBD1 (5 bases). Trimming cost V 1 base and J 5 bases, with 18 bases left between them. Germline V lookup: CDR1 SGHRS, CDR2 YFSETQ. CDR3 size: 16 residues. CDR3 coding DNA: TGCGCCAGCAGCTTGCTAACACTACAAGGGGTGGAGACCCAGTACTTC. The encoded protein is CASSLLTLQGVETQYF. The whole variable domain, remainder taken from reference TRBV5-1 and TRBJ2-5, is KAGVTQTPRYLIKTRGQQVTLSCSPISGHRSVSWYQQTPGQGLQFLFEYFSETQRNKGNFPGRFSGRQFSNSRSEMNVSTLELGDSALYLCASSLLTLQGVETQYFGPGTRLLVL.

In the case of this clone: In the same sample, other DNA sequences code for this CDR3. V is TRBV4-3 and J is TRBJ2-2, with 7 bases aligning to TRBD1. CDR3 size: 13 residues. The V segment lost 6 bases and the J segment 4 bases; nucleotides outside the gene matches: 2. In germline, CDR1 is LGHNA, CDR2 YSLEER. This CDR3 reads CASSRQGTGELFF. In nucleotides, the CDR3 is TGCGCCAGCAGTCGACAGGGCACCGGGGAGCTGTTTTTT.

The rearrangement joins TRBV5-6 to TRBJ2-5, with 7 bases lining up with TRBD2. V shed 7 bases, J shed 5 bases, and the junction held 5 bases outside the gene matches. CDR1 is SGHDT, CDR2 YYEEEE, per germline. The CDR3 is 12 amino acids. The CDR3 DNA reads as TGTGCCAGCGCGCGGGAGATGGAGACCCAGTACTTC. The encoded protein is CASAREMETQYF.

CDR3 sequence (DNA): TGTGCCAGCAGCTCGCAGGGGGCGGCGGGCGGGGAGCTGTTTTTT. Its translation: CASSSQGAAGGELFF. The chain is built from TRBV7-2 and TRBJ2-2; TRBD1 matches 8 bases. The J segment lost 7 bases and the V segment lost 4 bases, leaving 8 bases of the junction unmatched. CDR1 is SGHTA and CDR2 is FQGNSA in the germline V gene. The CDR3 runs to 15 residues.

V and J are TRBV30 and TRBJ1-6; D unresolved. V lost 5 bases, J lost 0 bases, and 5 bases lay in between. The CDR3 consists of 13 residues. Germline values: CDR1 GTSNPN, CDR2 SVGIG (reference sequence). The CDR3 coding sequence is TGTGCCTGGGAGAGCTCCTATAATTCACCCCTCCACTTT. Amino acids: CAWESSYNSPLHF.

V and J are TRBV4-1 and TRBJ2-7; TRBD1 agrees at 7 bases. CDR3 length: 16 residues. Germline trimming cut 5 bases from V and 3 bases from J; bases unmatched to any gene: 13. Per the germline V gene, CDR1 is MGHRA and CDR2 is YSYEKL. CDR3 in amino acids: CASSRSIRTGVYEQYF. CDR3 nucleotide sequence: TGCGCCAGCAGCAGGAGTATAAGGACAGGAGTCTACGAGCAGTACTTC.